The next 17 T cell receptor beta chains were all read from a single sample in a study of cytomegalovirus exposure and HLA in healthy donors (dated by TCRdb to the late 2010s). Receptor amplification or capture employed the immunoSEQ multiplex PCR assay. For the multiplex PCR, a mixture combining 60 forward primers for TCR Vbeta segments and 13 reverse primers for TCR Jbeta segments was used. Held by TCRdb, this immuneACCESS table contains in-frame sequences only and omits some clones. Under half of the omission traces to an unresolved V gene where checked; the cause of the rest is unknown. This sample lists 150,000 to 200,000 clones; under 85% were detected once. The ten most abundant clones make up 1.6% of the sample. What was sequenced was PBMCs. Receptors were obtained from a man aged 50-60 years in good health and CMV-seronegative.

The chain couples TRBV29-1 to TRBJ1-5, with D possibly TRBD1 on 5 matching bases. Per germline, CDR1 SQVTM and CDR2 ANQGSEA. With 6 bases removed from V and 4 bases from J, the gap between germline ends came to 16 bases. The CDR3 covers 14 residues. The CDR3: CSVGGRGENQPQHF. The CDR3 DNA sequence: TGCAGCGTCGGGGGACGTGGGGAGAATCAGCCCCAGCATTTT.

The genes are TRBV7-2 and TRBJ1-5, with no clear D. This CDR3 spans 15 amino acids. Trimming left V 1 base short and J 3 bases short, with 10 bases between. In germline, CDR1 is SGHTA, CDR2 FQGNSA. CDR3 sequence (DNA): TGTGCCAGCAGCTTAGGAGACTCCAACAATCAGCCCCAGCATTTT. Its translation: CASSLGDSNNQPQHF.

The sample holds a few counts of this clone. The J gene is TRBJ1-2, the V gene TRBV6-5; perhaps TRBD1 as D (5 bases). CDR1 is MNHEY and CDR2 is SVGAGI in the germline V gene. The V gene lost 6 bases and the J gene lost 2 bases, with 10 bases spanning the gap. The CDR3 contains 13 residues. The DNA for the CDR3 is TGTGCCAGCAGCGATGACAGAAACTATGGCTACACCTTC. It specifies CASSDDRNYGYTF.

The chain employs TRBV5-1 and TRBJ1-5; TRBD1 agrees at 10 bases. The CDR3 covers 15 residues. In germline, CDR1 is SGHRS, CDR2 YFSETQ. The V and J ends lost 5 bases and 4 bases, in that order; junction bases with no gene match: 6. The CDR3 reads CASRPGTGVNQPQHF. CDR3 nucleotide sequence: TGCGCCAGCAGACCTGGGACAGGGGTAAATCAGCCCCAGCATTTT.

This rearrangement joins TRBV28 to TRBJ1-2; D is perhaps TRBD1 (6 bases). Looked up from germline, CDR1 is MDHEN and CDR2 is SYDVKM. There are 12 residues in the CDR3. V was shortened by 2 bases and J by 7 bases, with 8 bases between the two germline ends. CDR3 in DNA: TGTGCCAGCAGTTTAAGGGGGTTTGGCTACACCTTC. Amino acids: CASSLRGFGYTF.

The genes are TRBV28 and TRBJ2-3; 9 bases match TRBD2. The CDR3 is made up of 14 amino acids. CDR1 MDHEN and CDR2 SYDVKM come from the germline V gene. J lost 4 bases, V lost 6 bases, and 5 bases had no gene match. This CDR3 is CASRVAGESDTQYF. For the CDR3, the DNA is TGTGCCAGCAGGGTAGCGGGAGAATCAGATACGCAGTATTTT.

The chain carries TRBV7-3 and TRBJ2-6; D gene ambiguous. The CDR3 is made up of 14 amino acids. Deletions cut 5 bases from V and 1 base from J, with 6 bases between. Looked up from germline, CDR1 is SGHTA and CDR2 is FQGTGA. CDR3 region: CASSRRSGANVLTF. CDR3 bases: TGTGCCAGCAGCCGCAGGTCTGGGGCCAACGTCCTGACTTTC.

The chain employs TRBV19 and TRBJ2-3; D might be TRBD1 (6 bases). The CDR3 is made up of 15 amino acids. V gave up 6 bases and J gave up 3 bases, with 16 bases separating them. Germline assignment: CDR1 LNHDA and CDR2 SQIVND (reference sequence). CDR3 protein: CASSLQGHETDTQYF. CDR3 sequence (DNA): TGTGCCAGTAGCTTACAGGGCCATGAGACAGATACGCAGTATTTT.

This chain uses TRBV28 with TRBJ1-2, with no clear D. V was trimmed by 6 bases and J by 0 bases, leaving 11 bases between them. There are 14 residues in the CDR3. The germline V gene encodes CDR1 MDHEN and CDR2 SYDVKM. The CDR3, as DNA: TGTGCCAGCAGCACCTTCGAGGCTAACTATGGCTACACCTTC. Protein sequence: CASSTFEANYGYTF.

The genes are TRBV4-3 and TRBJ2-7; TRBD1 matches 7 bases. With 5 bases clipped from V and 0 bases from J, the junction kept 10 bases outside the gene matches. The CDR3 covers 16 residues. Germline assignment: CDR1 LGHNA and CDR2 YSLEER. Here the CDR3 DNA reads TGCGCCAGCAGCTTGGTCTCCGGGACAGCCTCCTACGAGCAGTACTTC. Residues: CASSLVSGTASYEQYF.

The chain recombines TRBV5-5 with TRBJ1-5; D is undetermined. The V gene lost 0 bases and the J gene lost 2 bases, with 9 bases spanning the gap. Germline-derived CDR1 and CDR2 are SGHKS and YYEKEE (reference sequence). The CDR3 is 15 amino acids. The CDR3 protein is CASSLVLNGNQPQHF. The CDR3 nucleotides read TGTGCCAGCAGCTTGGTGTTAAATGGCAATCAGCCCCAGCATTTT.

The chain employs TRBV2 and TRBJ2-5; 7 bases line up with TRBD1. The germline V gene encodes CDR1 SNHLY and CDR2 FYNNEI. The CDR3 extends over 15 amino acids. Trimming removed 3 bases from V and 5 bases from J; junction bases left unmatched: 9. CDR3 loop: CASSEALLGGETQYF. CDR3 DNA sequence: TGTGCCAGCAGTGAGGCCTTACTAGGGGGCGAGACCCAGTACTTC.

This CDR3 is CATEGGTLRGQETQYF. Here the CDR3 DNA reads TGTGCCACCGAAGGGGGTACTCTGAGGGGCCAAGAGACCCAGTACTTC. This sequence joins TRBV28 and TRBJ2-5, with a possible D match to TRBD1 (6 bases). Trimming took 10 bases from V and 1 from J, leaving 22 bases between them. In germline, CDR1 is MDHEN, CDR2 SYDVKM. This CDR3 comprises 16 residues. The whole variable domain, remainder taken from reference TRBV28 and TRBJ2-5, is DVKVTQSSRYLVKRTGEKVFLECVQDMDHENMFWYRQDPGLGLRLIYFSYDVKMKEKGDIPEGYSVSREKKERFSLILESASTNQTSMYLCATEGGTLRGQETQYFGPGTRLLVL.

This chain uses TRBV5-8 with TRBJ1-2; TRBD1 is a possible D gene (6 bases). The germline gives CDR1 SGHTS, CDR2 YDEGEE. The CDR3 is 13 amino acids. V shed 0 bases and J shed 7 bases, with 10 bases lying between them. The CDR3 region has the DNA TGTGCCAGCAGCTTGGGGGGGCCGGGTGGCTACACCTTC. Residues: CASSLGGPGGYTF.

This chain connects TRBV5-1 to TRBJ2-1, with TRBD2 matching over 9 bases. The CDR3 sequence is 15 residues long. Germline trimming cut 4 bases from V and 6 bases from J; bases unmatched to any gene: 8. The germline V gene has CDR1 SGHRS and CDR2 YFSETQ. The CDR3 here is CASSVSGSQFNEQFF. CDR3 DNA sequence: TGCGCCAGCAGCGTTAGCGGGAGTCAATTCAATGAGCAGTTCTTC.

The J gene is TRBJ2-5, the V gene TRBV15; 12 bases map to TRBD1. Losses at the gene ends were 3 bases for V and 5 bases for J; bases not matched to a gene: 10. This CDR3 is built from 17 residues. Looked up from germline, CDR1 is LNHNV and CDR2 is YYDKDF (reference sequence). This chain's CDR3 is CATSRRTGTGGRETQYF. CDR3 nucleotide sequence: TGTGCCACCAGCAGGAGGACCGGGACAGGGGGCAGGGAGACCCAGTACTTC.

V usage is TRBV5-6 and J usage is TRBJ1-2, with no clear D. The CDR3 loop spans 13 amino acids. V was cut by 0 bases and J by 4 bases, with 7 bases left in between. Germline V gene data show CDR1 as SGHDT and CDR2 as YYEEEE. The CDR3 here is CASSLGSGYGYTF. CDR3 DNA sequence: TGTGCCAGCAGCTTGGGGTCGGGCTATGGCTACACCTTC.